This T cell receptor (beta chain) was retrieved from a study of cytomegalovirus exposure and HLA in healthy donors. Study details: Among approximately 400 genotyped donors, around 80% fell in the Caucasian-associated ancestry cluster.

Germline lookup yields CDR1 GTSNPN and CDR2 SVGIG (reference sequence). The CDR3 totals 17 residues. Deletions cut 0 bases from V and 4 bases from J, with 19 bases between. PCR was performed using 60 Vbeta and 13 Jbeta primers. Only in-frame clones appear in the TCRdb table, and some are missing; sequencing was by immunoSEQ multiplex PCR. The sample contains 150,000 to 200,000 clones, around 85% of which appear only once. With respect to this clone: Its antigen is not identified.

Study outcomes and limitations: Most subjects had HLA-A and HLA-B alleles reportedly predicted accurately by TCR beta sequences.

The chain uses TRBV30 and TRBJ1-3, with D possibly matching TRBD1 (6 bases). The clonotype originates from a man between 18 and 35 years old in good health and CMV-seronegative. The specimen was PBMCs. CDR3 in DNA: TGTGCCTGGAGTGTCACCTGGGACATGATGACGGGAAACACCATATATTTT. Amino acids: CAWSVTWDMMTGNTIYF. Supplemented by reference TRBV30 and TRBJ1-3, the full variable domain reads SQTIHQWPATLVQPVGSPLSLECTVEGTSNPNLYWYRQAAGRGLQLLFYSVGIGQISSEVPQNLSASRPQDRQFILSSKKLLLSDSGFYLCAWSVTWDMMTGNTIYFGEGSWLTVV.